This TCR beta chain was obtained from a study of T cell repertoires in ileal Crohn's disease. About the research overall: Surgery for a complication: stricturing in roughly 61%, penetrating in about 40%.

Data came from immunoSEQ multiplex PCR; TCRdb stores just in-frame clones and leaves some out. The sample lists several thousand clones; about 80% were seen once. Broader study findings: Sorted CD8 T cells held more high-frequency clones than CD4. Clonality above 26.8% at surgery always came with endoscopic recurrence.

Lamina propria lymphocytes from surgical specimens were isolated on a density gradient before sorting. Of note for this clone: The antigen remains unidentified.

The clonotype was recovered from an adult with Crohn's disease. Sequencing used CD4+ T cells sorted from the ileum.

CDR3 region: CASSRTGDYEQYF. In DNA form, the CDR3 reads TGCGCCAGCAGCCGGACAGGGGACTACGAGCAGTACTTC. The chain carries TRBV5-1 and TRBJ2-7; 9 bases match TRBD1. Germline V gene sequence: CDR1 SGHRS, CDR2 YFSETQ. Trimming removed 4 bases from V and 3 bases from J; junction bases left unmatched: 2. The CDR3 totals 13 residues.